These T cell receptor beta chains were read from a single sample in a study of T cells in narcolepsy. Libraries were prepared by immunoSEQ multiplex PCR; TCRdb keeps only in-frame clonotypes and omits some of them. The sample holds about 40,000 clones, about 91% seen once. Sequencing was carried out using CD45RA- memory CD4+ T cells from PBMCs. All receptors derive from a human donor with narcolepsy. Both conserved end residues are part of each CDR3. The D gene is left open where the match is weak. Size is stated for part of the rows, as once, few or many counts, or as a class when the clone is expanded.

v_gene	d_gene	abundance	j_gene	CDR3nt	CDR3aa
TRBV19	NA	NA	TRBJ1-1	TGTGCCAGTAGTCGAAGCGGGAGACAGTGGGGGACTGAAGCTTTCTTT	CASSRSGRQWGTEAFF
TRBV18	NA	NA	TRBJ2-7	TGTGCCAGCTCACTGGGTTCCTCCTACGAGCAGTACTTC	CASSLGSSYEQYF
TRBV19	NA	few	TRBJ1-5	TGTGCCAGTAAGGTCAGCCTAAATAGCAATCAGCCCCAGCATTTT	CASKVSLNSNQPQHF
TRBV6-1	TRBD1	NA	TRBJ1-5	TGTGCCAGCAGTGGCGGGACAGGGGGTCAGCCCCAGCATTTT	CASSGGTGGQPQHF
TRBV19	NA	NA	TRBJ2-1	TGTGCCAGTAGTATAAGGTGGAAGGGCCACAATGAGCAGTTCTTC	CASSIRWKGHNEQFF
TRBV7-3	NA	NA	TRBJ2-7	TGTGCCAGCAGCTCGGGGACCTTCGAGCAGTACTTC	CASSSGTFEQYF
TRBV5-1	TRBD2	NA	TRBJ2-7	TGCGCCAGCAGCTTGTTGAACGGGAGGGCCAAAGAGCAGTACTTC	CASSLLNGRAKEQYF
TRBV7-6	NA	NA	TRBJ2-1	TGTGCCAGCAGCCTAGGAGGGGGCCTTAACGATGAGCAGTTCTTC	CASSLGGGLNDEQFF
TRBV19	TRBD1	NA	TRBJ1-5	TGTGCCAGTAGGGACCGGGACAGGTTCAATCAGCCCCAGCATTTT	CASRDRDRFNQPQHF
TRBV6-1	NA	NA	TRBJ2-5	TGTGCCGGGGGACGAGGAGAGACCCAGTACTTC	CAGGRGETQYF
TRBV4-1	NA	NA	TRBJ1-6	TGCGCCAGCAGCCAAGTAGAGGATTCACCCCTCCACTTT	CASSQVEDSPLHF
TRBV10-3	NA	NA	TRBJ1-1	TGTGCCATCAGTGAACAGGGCATGGACACTGAAGCTTTCTTT	CAISEQGMDTEAFF
TRBV14	TRBD1	NA	TRBJ2-7	TGTGCCAGCAGCTCAACAGGGGATAACTCCTACGAGCAGTACTTC	CASSSTGDNSYEQYF
TRBV5-1	NA	NA	TRBJ2-3	TGCGCCAGCAGCTTGGGGGAGTGGGGGCTCGGCGTTAACACAGATACGCAGTATTTT	CASSLGEWGLGVNTDTQYF
TRBV7-8	NA	NA	TRBJ1-3	TGTGCCAGCACCGGGACAAGCTCTGGAAACACCATATATTTT	CASTGTSSGNTIYF
TRBV19	NA	NA	TRBJ1-1	TGTGCCAGTAGTATGCTAAAGCTCCTCATGAACACTGAAGCTTTCTTT	CASSMLKLLMNTEAFF
TRBV2	NA	NA	TRBJ2-5	TGTGCCAGCAGTGAACCCGTAGGGACCCAGTACTTC	CASSEPVGTQYF
TRBV6-9	TRBD2	once	TRBJ2-1	TGTGCCAGCACCCTTGGTGGGCGGGGGGTCAATGAGCAGTTCTTC	CASTLGGRGVNEQFF
TRBV7-3	TRBD2	NA	TRBJ2-1	TGTGCCAGCAGCTTCACTAGCGGGGGGGCCGTTGAGCAGTTCTTC	CASSFTSGGAVEQFF
TRBV7-2	NA	NA	TRBJ1-1	TGTGCCAGCAGCTTAGCGCTTCTGGGGGGAGTAGCTTTCTTT	CASSLALLGGVAFF
TRBV28	NA	once	TRBJ2-1	TGTGCCCTCGAGGGGAACAATGAGCAGTTCTTC	CALEGNNEQFF
TRBV2	NA	once	TRBJ2-3	TGTGCCAGCAGTGACGGATTGCCTAGCACAGATACGCAGTATTTT	CASSDGLPSTDTQYF
TRBV28	NA	NA	TRBJ2-5	TGTGCCAGCAGTTTTCCCAACGCCGAGACCCAGTACTTC	CASSFPNAETQYF
TRBV6-6	TRBD2	NA	TRBJ2-5	TGTGCCAGCCCGAGGCGGGACTACGCCTTAGAGACCCAGTACTTC	CASPRRDYALETQYF
TRBV5-5	TRBD1	NA	TRBJ2-7	TGTGCCAGCAGCACCCACCGGGACAGGGCTTCTTACGAGCAGTACTTC	CASSTHRDRASYEQYF
TRBV7-9	NA	NA	TRBJ1-1	TGTGCCAGCAGCTTAAATTTAGATGACACTGAAGCTTTCTTT	CASSLNLDDTEAFF
TRBV10-3	NA	NA	TRBJ1-5	TGTGCCATCGGTGGAAAGAGAGATCAGCCCCAGCATTTT	CAIGGKRDQPQHF